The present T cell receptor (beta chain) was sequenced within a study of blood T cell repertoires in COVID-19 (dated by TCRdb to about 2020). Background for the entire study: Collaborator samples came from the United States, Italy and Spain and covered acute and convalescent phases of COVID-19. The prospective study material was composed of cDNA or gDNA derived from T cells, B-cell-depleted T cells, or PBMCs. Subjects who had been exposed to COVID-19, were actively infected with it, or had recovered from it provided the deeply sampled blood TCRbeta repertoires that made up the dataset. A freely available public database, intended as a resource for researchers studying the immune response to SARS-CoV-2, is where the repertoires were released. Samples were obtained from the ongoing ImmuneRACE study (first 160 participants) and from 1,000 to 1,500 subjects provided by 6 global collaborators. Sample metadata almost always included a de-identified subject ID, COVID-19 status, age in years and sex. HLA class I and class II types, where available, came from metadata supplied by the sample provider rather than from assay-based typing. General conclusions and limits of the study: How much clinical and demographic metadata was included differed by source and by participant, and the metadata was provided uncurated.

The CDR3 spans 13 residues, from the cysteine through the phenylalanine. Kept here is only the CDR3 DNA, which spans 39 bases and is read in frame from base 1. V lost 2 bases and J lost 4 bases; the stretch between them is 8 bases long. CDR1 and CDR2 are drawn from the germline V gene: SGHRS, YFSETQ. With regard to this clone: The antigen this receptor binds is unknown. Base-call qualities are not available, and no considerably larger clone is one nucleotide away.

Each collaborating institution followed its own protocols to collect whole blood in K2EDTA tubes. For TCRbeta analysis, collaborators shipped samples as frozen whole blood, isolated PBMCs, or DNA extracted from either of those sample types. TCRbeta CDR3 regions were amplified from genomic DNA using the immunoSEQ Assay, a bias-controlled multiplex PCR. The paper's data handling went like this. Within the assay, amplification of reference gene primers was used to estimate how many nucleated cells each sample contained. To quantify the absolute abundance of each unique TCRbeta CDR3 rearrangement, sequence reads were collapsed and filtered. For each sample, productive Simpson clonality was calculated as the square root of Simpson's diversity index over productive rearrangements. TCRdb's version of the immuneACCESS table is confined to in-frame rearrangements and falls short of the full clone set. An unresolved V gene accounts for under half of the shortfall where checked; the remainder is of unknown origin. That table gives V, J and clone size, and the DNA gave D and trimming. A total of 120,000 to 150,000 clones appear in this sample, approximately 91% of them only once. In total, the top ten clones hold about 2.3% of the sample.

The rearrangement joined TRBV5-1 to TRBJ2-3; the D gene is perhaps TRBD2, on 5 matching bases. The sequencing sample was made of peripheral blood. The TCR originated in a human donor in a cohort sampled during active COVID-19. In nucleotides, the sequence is TGCGCCAGCAGCTTAGGGAGCTCAGATACGCAGTATTTT. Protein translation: CASSLGSSDTQYF.